This TCR beta chain was sequenced for a study of cytomegalovirus exposure and HLA in healthy donors. Points from the study as a whole: For presence/absence analyses, sequencing depth was assumed to be roughly uniform across donors. In a later analysis, TCR beta V- and J-gene trimming showed a link to a missense DCLRE1C variant. The study dropped some indistinguishable V segments, TRBV6-2 and TRBV6-3 among them.

Both 60 Vbeta primers and 13 Jbeta primers went into the PCR. In the authors' workflow: Around 9.9 million shared chains were among the approximately 80 million unique TCR beta chains that a later analysis counted. Sequenced by immunoSEQ multiplex PCR; TCRdb stores in-frame clones only, minus some. D and trimming were read from the DNA, whereas the V and J calls and clone size are those reported in that table. The sample yields about 160,000 clones, roughly four fifths seen once. About this clone itself: What it recognizes is unknown.

Looked up from germline, CDR1 is MDHEN and CDR2 is SYDVKM. The CDR3 contains 15 residues. With 2 bases clipped from V and 1 base from J, the junction kept 3 bases outside the gene matches. The J gene is TRBJ2-7, the V gene TRBV28; 9 bases are shared with TRBD1. The clonotype was recovered from a woman aged 40 to 49 in good health and CMV-seronegative. The source material was PBMCs. CDR3: CASSLPGQGSYEQYF. In DNA form, the CDR3 reads TGTGCCAGCAGTTTACCGGGACAGGGATCCTACGAGCAGTACTTC.